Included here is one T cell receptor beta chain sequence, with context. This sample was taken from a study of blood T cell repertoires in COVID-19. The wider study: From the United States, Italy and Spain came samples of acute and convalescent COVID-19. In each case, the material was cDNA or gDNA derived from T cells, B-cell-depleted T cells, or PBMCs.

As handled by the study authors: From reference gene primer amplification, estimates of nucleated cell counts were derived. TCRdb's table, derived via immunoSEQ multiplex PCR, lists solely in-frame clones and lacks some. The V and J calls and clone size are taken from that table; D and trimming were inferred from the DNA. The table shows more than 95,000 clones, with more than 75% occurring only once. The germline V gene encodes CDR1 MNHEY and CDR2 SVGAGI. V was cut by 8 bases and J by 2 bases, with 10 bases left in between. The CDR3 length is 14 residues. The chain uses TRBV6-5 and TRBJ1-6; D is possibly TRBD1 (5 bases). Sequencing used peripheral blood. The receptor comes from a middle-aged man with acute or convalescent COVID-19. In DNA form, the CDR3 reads TGTGCCAGCTCCGCGGGGCCCTATAATTCACCCCTCCACTTT. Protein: CASSAGPYNSPLHF.